This is a list of T cell receptor beta chains from one sample in a study of blood T cell repertoires in COVID-19. TCRdb keeps only in-frame clones here, not all; method: immunoSEQ multiplex PCR. The sample yields roughly 200,000 clones, about 88% seen once. The sequenced sample consisted of peripheral blood. The receptors derive from a man in his 70s with acute or convalescent COVID-19. CDR3s include the opening cysteine and the closing phenylalanine or tryptophan. The D gene is left open where the match is weak. The size field is filled for only some rows; it gives once, few, many or a size class.

j_call d_call clone_size v_call cdr3_aa cdr3_nt
TRBJ2-2 NA NA TRBV12-3/TRBV12-4 CASNFEYTGELFF TGTGCCAGCAACTTTGAGTACACCGGGGAGCTGTTTTTT
TRBJ2-7 TRBD2 NA TRBV11-2 CASSLVTSGPSYEQYF TGTGCCAGCAGCTTAGTCACTAGCGGGCCATCCTACGAGCAGTACTTC
TRBJ2-7 NA NA TRBV21-1 CASSKNIAGASYEQYF TGTGCCAGCAGCAAGAATATAGCGGGGGCATCCTACGAGCAGTACTTC
TRBJ1-2 NA NA TRBV5-1 CASSLELGALYGYTF TGCGCCAGCAGCTTGGAGTTGGGGGCCCTCTATGGCTACACCTTC
TRBJ1-5 NA NA TRBV19 CATVDSTINQPQHF TGTGCCACGGTGGACAGCACAATCAATCAGCCCCAGCATTTT
TRBJ2-1 TRBD2 NA TRBV27 CASSYFAASGSISYNEQFF TGTGCCAGCAGTTATTTTGCGGCTAGCGGGAGCATCTCCTACAATGAGCAGTTCTTC
TRBJ2-2 TRBD1 NA TRBV24-1 CATSDTRTGGNTGELFF TGTGCCACCAGTGACACTAGGACAGGGGGCAACACCGGGGAGCTGTTTTTT
TRBJ2-5 NA NA TRBV9 CASSVGGVQETQYF TGTGCCAGCAGCGTAGGTGGAGTCCAAGAGACCCAGTACTTC
TRBJ1-1 TRBD1 NA TRBV6-2/TRBV6-3 CASSSQGGMDTEAFF TGTGCCAGCAGTTCTCAGGGGGGCATGGACACTGAAGCTTTCTTT
TRBJ1-5 TRBD1 NA TRBV12-3/TRBV12-4 CASSLDRGKPQHF TGTGCCAGCAGTCTTGACAGGGGCAAGCCCCAGCATTTT
TRBJ1-2 NA NA TRBV5-8 CASSQQTYYGYTF TGTGCCAGCAGTCAACAGACCTACTATGGCTACACCTTC
TRBJ1-2 NA NA TRBV7-8 CASSQTSHYGYTF TGTGCCAGCAGTCAGACAAGCCACTATGGCTACACCTTC
TRBJ2-1 TRBD2 NA TRBV27 CASRGPGLAGGRVRNEQFF TGTGCCAGCAGAGGGCCGGGACTAGCGGGAGGGAGGGTGAGGAATGAGCAGTTCTTC
TRBJ2-7 TRBD2 NA TRBV18 CASSPQASGGFYEQYF TGTGCCAGCTCACCACAGGCTAGCGGGGGATTCTACGAGCAGTACTTC
TRBJ2-3 NA NA TRBV2 CASSAHTDTQYF TGTGCCAGCAGTGCACACACAGATACGCAGTATTTT
TRBJ2-7 NA once TRBV7-9 CATSGGAQPYEQYF TGTGCCACCTCGGGGGGCGCCCAACCCTACGAGCAGTACTTC
TRBJ1-2 NA NA TRBV6-4 CASNKGGRGGYTF TGTGCCAGTAATAAAGGGGGACGCGGTGGCTACACCTTC
TRBJ2-3 TRBD2 once TRBV27 CASSFLGLAGGMTQYF TGTGCCAGCAGTTTCCTAGGACTAGCGGGAGGGATGACGCAGTATTTT
TRBJ1-2 NA NA TRBV7-6 CASSQTENYGYTF TGTGCCAGCAGCCAAACAGAGAACTATGGCTACACCTTC
TRBJ2-1 NA NA TRBV5-6 CASSLRLDSYNEQFF TGTGCCAGCAGCTTGAGACTCGACTCCTACAATGAGCAGTTCTTC
TRBJ1-5 TRBD1 NA TRBV2 CASSDRGREQPQHF TGTGCCAGCAGCGACAGGGGAAGGGAGCAGCCCCAGCATTTT
TRBJ2-2 NA NA TRBV2 CASRTGSGNTGELFF TGTGCCAGCAGAACAGGGTCGGGCAACACCGGGGAGCTGTTTTTT
TRBJ1-4 NA NA TRBV5-1 CASSPEALAEKLFF TGCGCCAGCAGCCCGGAGGCCCTGGCAGAAAAACTGTTTTTT
TRBJ2-1 TRBD2 NA TRBV19 CASSIPFSGRMSNEQFF TGTGCCAGTAGTATCCCCTTTAGCGGGAGGATGAGTAATGAGCAGTTCTTC
TRBJ2-2 NA NA TRBV6-5 CASYSSPNTGELFF TGTGCCAGCTACAGTTCCCCGAACACCGGGGAGCTGTTTTTT
TRBJ2-1 TRBD2 NA TRBV15 CATSRELAGVFAQFF TGTGCCACCAGCAGAGAACTAGCGGGAGTCTTTGCGCAGTTCTTC
TRBJ2-7 TRBD2 NA TRBV14 CASSQASGTYEQYF TGTGCCAGCAGCCAAGCTAGCGGGACTTACGAGCAGTACTTC
TRBJ2-7 NA NA TRBV15 CATSREQMGEQYF TGTGCCACCAGCAGAGAACAGATGGGCGAGCAGTACTTC
TRBJ2-7 TRBD2 NA TRBV2 CASSGGAGVAEQYF TGTGCCAGCAGTGGCGGAGCGGGAGTAGCCGAGCAGTACTTC
TRBJ2-6 TRBD1 NA TRBV2 CASSPGQGLSGANVLTF TGTGCCAGCAGTCCTGGACAGGGTCTATCTGGGGCCAACGTCCTGACTTTC
TRBJ1-2 NA NA TRBV27 CASSVGQRNYGYTF TGTGCCAGCAGTGTCGGACAGAGAAACTATGGCTACACCTTC
TRBJ2-1 TRBD2 NA TRBV4-3 CASSQDSGRAYNEQFF TGCGCCAGCAGCCAAGACAGCGGGAGGGCCTACAATGAGCAGTTCTTC
TRBJ2-1 NA NA TRBV7-2 CASSLRHVGGGGPRGRQFF TGTGCCAGCAGCTTAAGACATGTAGGGGGCGGTGGGCCCCGGGGGAGGCAGTTCTTC
TRBJ2-3 TRBD2 NA TRBV18 CASSPPEGSGRDTQYF TGTGCCAGCTCACCCCCCGAGGGTAGCGGGAGAGATACGCAGTATTTT
TRBJ2-1 TRBD2 NA TRBV18 CASSIGLADYNEQFF TGTGCCAGCTCAATAGGACTAGCGGATTACAATGAGCAGTTCTTC
TRBJ1-2 TRBD1 NA TRBV19 CASSRDRSGGGYTF TGTGCCAGTAGTAGGGACAGGTCAGGAGGAGGCTACACCTTC
TRBJ1-2 NA once TRBV7-2 CASSLVLGAWYGYTF TGTGCCAGCAGCTTAGTATTGGGGGCCTGGTATGGCTACACCTTC
TRBJ1-1 NA NA TRBV7-2 CASSLGGVMNTEAFF TGTGCCAGCAGCTTAGGGGGGGTAATGAACACTGAAGCTTTCTTT
TRBJ1-6 NA NA TRBV18 CASSPNEIQISPLHF TGTGCCAGCTCACCCAACGAAATCCAGATTTCACCCCTCCACTTT